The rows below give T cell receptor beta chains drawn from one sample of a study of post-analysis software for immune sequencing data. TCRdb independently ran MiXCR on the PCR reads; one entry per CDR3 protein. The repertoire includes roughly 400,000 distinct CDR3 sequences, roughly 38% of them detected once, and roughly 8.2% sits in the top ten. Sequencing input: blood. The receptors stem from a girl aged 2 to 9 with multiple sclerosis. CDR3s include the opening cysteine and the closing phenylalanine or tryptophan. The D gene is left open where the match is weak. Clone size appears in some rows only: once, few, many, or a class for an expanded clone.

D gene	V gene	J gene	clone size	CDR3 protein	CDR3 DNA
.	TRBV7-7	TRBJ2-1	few	CASSLYIRGLATKSYNEQFF	TGTGCCAGCAGCTTATATATCAGAGGACTCGCAACAAAGTCCTACAATGAGCAGTTCTTC
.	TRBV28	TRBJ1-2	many	CASSLDGNGYTF	TGTGCCAGCAGCTTAGACGGTAATGGCTACACCTTC
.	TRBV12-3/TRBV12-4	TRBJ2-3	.	CASSPIGARSTDTQYF	TGTGCCAGCAGTCCGATCGGGGCACGAAGCACAGATACGCAGTATTTT
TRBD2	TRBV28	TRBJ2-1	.	CASSSLRLAGVNSETYNEQFF	TGTGCCAGCAGTTCACTCCGACTAGCGGGGGTCAATTCAGAGACCTACAATGAGCAGTTCTTC
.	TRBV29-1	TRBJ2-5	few	CSGLGETQYF	TGCAGCGGGTTAGGGGAGACCCAGTACTTC
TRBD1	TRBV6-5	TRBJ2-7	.	CASSYTGTGGDEQYF	TGTGCCAGCAGTTATACCGGGACAGGGGGCGACGAGCAGTACTTC
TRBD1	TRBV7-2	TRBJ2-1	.	CASPRGLAEWNEQFF	TGTGCCAGCCCAAGGGGGCTTGCAGAGTGGAATGAGCAGTTCTTC
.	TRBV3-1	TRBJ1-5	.	CASSPRRTGNQPQHF	TGTGCCAGCAGCCCTCGACGAACGGGTAATCAGCCCCAGCATTTT
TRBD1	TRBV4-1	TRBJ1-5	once	CASSPGTVDNQPQHF	TGCGCCAGCAGCCCGGGGACAGTGGACAATCAGCCCCAGCATTTT
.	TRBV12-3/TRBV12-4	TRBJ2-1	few	CASSYQGVGDNEQFF	TGTGCCAGCAGTTATCAGGGAGTTGGGGACAATGAGCAGTTCTTC
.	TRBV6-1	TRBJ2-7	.	CASSTSGTATYEQYF	TGTGCCAGCAGCACTTCCGGGACGGCTACCTACGAGCAGTACTTC